The 16 T cell receptor beta chains listed next were all sequenced from one sample in a study of T cell changes during pregnancy in multiple sclerosis. The protocol was immunoSEQ multiplex PCR, while the TCRdb copy is restricted to in-frame clones and leaves out a portion. The sample has about 54,000 clones, 75% to 95% seen once; the top ten hold roughly 1.1%. This specimen was peripheral blood, taken after pregnancy. These receptors came from a female donor in good health, enrolled as a control in a pregnancy study.

The CDR3 nucleotides read TGTGCCAGCAGCCGGGGACAGGGGAGTCAGCCCCAGCATTTT. It codes for CASSRGQGSQPQHF. The chain uses TRBV28 and TRBJ1-5; 10 bases align to TRBD1. Per germline, CDR1 MDHEN and CDR2 SYDVKM. V shed 6 bases and J 6 bases; nucleotides not matched to a gene: 5. The CDR3 sequence is 14 residues long.

V is TRBV19 and J is TRBJ2-3; 7 positions agree with TRBD2. J lost 2 bases, V lost 4 bases, and 6 bases had no gene match. The germline CDR1 and CDR2 sequences are LNHDA and SQIVND (reference sequence). This CDR3 has 15 residues. The CDR3: CASSKGLAVTDTQYF. The DNA for the CDR3 is TGTGCCAGTAGTAAGGGTCTAGCGGTCACAGATACGCAGTATTTT.

The chain links TRBV7-9 to TRBJ1-4; no clear D. The CDR3 spans 14 residues. Germline V gives CDR1 SEHNR, CDR2 FQNEAQ (reference sequence). Trimming took 4 bases from V and 0 from J, leaving 6 bases between them. The CDR3 sequence is CASSYGSTNEKLFF. CDR3 nucleotides: TGTGCCAGCAGCTACGGTTCAACTAATGAAAAACTGTTTTTT. The full variable domain, its missing parts supplied by reference TRBV7-9 and TRBJ1-4, is DTGVSQNPRHKITKRGQNVTFRCDPISEHNRLYWYRQTLGQGPEFLTYFQNEAQLEKSRLLSDRFSAERPKGSFSTLEIQRTEQGDSAMYLCASSYGSTNEKLFFGSGTQLSVL.

This clone was detected only a few times. V and J are TRBV10-3 and TRBJ1-1, with 8 bases matching TRBD1. Germline lookup yields CDR1 ENHRY and CDR2 SYGVKD. The CDR3 extends over 13 amino acids. V was clipped by 7 bases and J by 2 bases; unmatched bases: 3. The CDR3 here is CAITGQGNTEAFF. CDR3 nucleotides: TGTGCCATCACCGGACAGGGAAACACTGAAGCTTTCTTT.

The chain carries TRBV28 and TRBJ2-5, with 8 bases lining up with TRBD1. The CDR3 length is 13 residues. In germline, CDR1 is MDHEN, CDR2 SYDVKM. Losses at the gene ends were 6 bases for V and 4 bases for J; bases not matched to a gene: 4. This CDR3 is CASRWTGRETQYF. The CDR3 DNA is TGTGCCAGCAGATGGACAGGGCGAGAGACCCAGTACTTC.

The chain employs TRBV27 and TRBJ2-1, with TRBD1 identical over 9 bases. The CDR3 runs to 15 residues. Germline V gene sequence: CDR1 MNHEY, CDR2 SMNVEV (reference sequence). V gave up 4 bases and J gave up 2 bases; unmatched junction bases: 3. The CDR3 spells CASSWDRAPYNEQFF. CDR3 nucleotide sequence: TGTGCCAGCAGTTGGGACAGGGCACCCTACAATGAGCAGTTCTTC.

This clone was seen once. This chain connects TRBV5-1 to TRBJ1-2; D not resolved. This CDR3 comprises 14 residues. Germline CDR1 and CDR2: SGHRS and YFSETQ. Trimming took 0 bases from V and 2 from J, leaving 8 bases between them. The CDR3 protein is CASSLDSPNYGYTF. The CDR3 coding sequence is TGCGCCAGCAGCTTGGACAGCCCGAACTATGGCTACACCTTC. Combining the CDR3 with reference TRBV5-1 and TRBJ1-2 gives the whole variable domain KAGVTQTPRYLIKTRGQQVTLSCSPISGHRSVSWYQQTPGQGLQFLFEYFSETQRNKGNFPGRFSGRQFSNSRSEMNVSTLELGDSALYLCASSLDSPNYGYTFGSGTRLTVV.

The CDR3 region is CAWSVLGGSNQPQHF. For the CDR3, the DNA is TGTGCCTGGAGTGTACTAGGTGGGAGCAATCAGCCCCAGCATTTT. The chain carries TRBV30 and TRBJ1-5; D is ambiguous. Germline-derived CDR1 and CDR2 are GTSNPN and SVGIG (reference sequence). The CDR3 loop spans 15 amino acids. V shed 0 bases and J shed 1 base, with 10 bases lying between them. The full variable domain, with the rest looked up from reference TRBV30 and TRBJ1-5, is SQTIHQWPATLVQPVGSPLSLECTVEGTSNPNLYWYRQAAGRGLQLLFYSVGIGQISSEVPQNLSASRPQDRQFILSSKKLLLSDSGFYLCAWSVLGGSNQPQHFGDGTRLSIL.

The chain is built from TRBV5-1 and TRBJ2-5; 7 bases fit TRBD1. The CDR3 is made up of 15 amino acids. J was trimmed by 5 bases and V by 4 bases; bases with no gene match: 11. Germline loops: CDR1 SGHRS, CDR2 YFSETQ. The CDR3: CASSGVKGAAETQYF. The CDR3 DNA sequence: TGCGCCAGCAGCGGCGTGAAGGGGGCTGCCGAGACCCAGTACTTC.

The table lists this clone with a count of one. V is TRBV5-1 and J is TRBJ1-1; tentative D call: TRBD1 (6 bases). V was trimmed by 5 bases and J by 7 bases, leaving 15 bases between them. The CDR3 consists of 13 residues. The germline CDR1 and CDR2 sequences are SGHRS and YFSETQ. In DNA, the CDR3 is TGCGCCAGCAGACCCAGGGGTCTTAATGAAGCTTTCTTT. It specifies CASRPRGLNEAFF.

The chain links TRBV19 to TRBJ1-4; perhaps TRBD1 as D (5 bases). The V gene's germline CDR1 is LNHDA and CDR2 SQIVND (reference sequence). V lost 6 bases to trimming and J lost 0 bases, with 14 bases between them. This CDR3 is 16 amino acids long. This CDR3 is CASSLAGTSTNEKLFF. DNA for the CDR3: TGTGCCAGTAGCCTCGCCGGGACTTCAACTAATGAAAAACTGTTTTTT.

The V gene is TRBV5-6, the J gene TRBJ2-5; D call uncertain. V shed 0 bases and J shed 1 base, with 10 bases lying between them. CDR1 is SGHDT and CDR2 is YYEEEE in the germline V gene. The CDR3 length is 15 residues. The CDR3: CASSLGNTFQETQYF. Written as DNA, the CDR3 is TGTGCCAGCAGCTTGGGAAACACCTTCCAAGAGACCCAGTACTTC.

This chain joins TRBV5-5 and TRBJ1-1; 7 bases are shared with TRBD1. V was clipped by 4 bases and J by 11 bases; unmatched bases: 11. The CDR3 has 13 amino acids. Per the germline V gene, CDR1 is SGHKS and CDR2 is YYEKEE (reference sequence). The CDR3 is CASSRGQASRAFF. The DNA of the CDR3 is TGTGCCAGCAGCCGCGGACAGGCCTCTCGGGCTTTCTTT.

The sample holds a few counts of this clone. This chain uses TRBV6-1 with TRBJ1-2; maybe TRBD1 (6 bases). Looked up from germline, CDR1 is MNHNS and CDR2 is SASEGT. The CDR3 consists of 14 residues. Trimming pared 3 bases from V and 5 bases from J, leaving 13 bases between. CDR3 sequence reads: CASSDPGTLYGYTF. The CDR3 DNA is TGTGCCAGCAGTGACCCCGGGACACTTTATGGCTACACCTTC.

This clone was counted a single time. The gene calls are TRBV25-1 and TRBJ2-3; 8 bases align to TRBD1. The CDR3 runs to 14 residues. Germline V lookup: CDR1 MGHDK, CDR2 SYGVNS. V trimming: 4 bases; J trimming: 5 bases; junction bases outside the gene matches: 5. The CDR3 region has the DNA TGTGCCAGCAGTGTGACAGGGGTGGGAGATACGCAGTATTTT. Its protein product is CASSVTGVGDTQYF.

The rearrangement links TRBV6-5 to TRBJ1-2; 9 bases are a match to TRBD1. V gave up 2 bases and J gave up 9 bases; unmatched junction bases: 1. CDR3 length: 12 residues. Germline assignment: CDR1 MNHEY and CDR2 SVGAGI. The CDR3 DNA reads as TGTGCCAGCAGTTACGGACAGGGGCGCTACACCTTC. This gives the protein CASSYGQGRYTF.